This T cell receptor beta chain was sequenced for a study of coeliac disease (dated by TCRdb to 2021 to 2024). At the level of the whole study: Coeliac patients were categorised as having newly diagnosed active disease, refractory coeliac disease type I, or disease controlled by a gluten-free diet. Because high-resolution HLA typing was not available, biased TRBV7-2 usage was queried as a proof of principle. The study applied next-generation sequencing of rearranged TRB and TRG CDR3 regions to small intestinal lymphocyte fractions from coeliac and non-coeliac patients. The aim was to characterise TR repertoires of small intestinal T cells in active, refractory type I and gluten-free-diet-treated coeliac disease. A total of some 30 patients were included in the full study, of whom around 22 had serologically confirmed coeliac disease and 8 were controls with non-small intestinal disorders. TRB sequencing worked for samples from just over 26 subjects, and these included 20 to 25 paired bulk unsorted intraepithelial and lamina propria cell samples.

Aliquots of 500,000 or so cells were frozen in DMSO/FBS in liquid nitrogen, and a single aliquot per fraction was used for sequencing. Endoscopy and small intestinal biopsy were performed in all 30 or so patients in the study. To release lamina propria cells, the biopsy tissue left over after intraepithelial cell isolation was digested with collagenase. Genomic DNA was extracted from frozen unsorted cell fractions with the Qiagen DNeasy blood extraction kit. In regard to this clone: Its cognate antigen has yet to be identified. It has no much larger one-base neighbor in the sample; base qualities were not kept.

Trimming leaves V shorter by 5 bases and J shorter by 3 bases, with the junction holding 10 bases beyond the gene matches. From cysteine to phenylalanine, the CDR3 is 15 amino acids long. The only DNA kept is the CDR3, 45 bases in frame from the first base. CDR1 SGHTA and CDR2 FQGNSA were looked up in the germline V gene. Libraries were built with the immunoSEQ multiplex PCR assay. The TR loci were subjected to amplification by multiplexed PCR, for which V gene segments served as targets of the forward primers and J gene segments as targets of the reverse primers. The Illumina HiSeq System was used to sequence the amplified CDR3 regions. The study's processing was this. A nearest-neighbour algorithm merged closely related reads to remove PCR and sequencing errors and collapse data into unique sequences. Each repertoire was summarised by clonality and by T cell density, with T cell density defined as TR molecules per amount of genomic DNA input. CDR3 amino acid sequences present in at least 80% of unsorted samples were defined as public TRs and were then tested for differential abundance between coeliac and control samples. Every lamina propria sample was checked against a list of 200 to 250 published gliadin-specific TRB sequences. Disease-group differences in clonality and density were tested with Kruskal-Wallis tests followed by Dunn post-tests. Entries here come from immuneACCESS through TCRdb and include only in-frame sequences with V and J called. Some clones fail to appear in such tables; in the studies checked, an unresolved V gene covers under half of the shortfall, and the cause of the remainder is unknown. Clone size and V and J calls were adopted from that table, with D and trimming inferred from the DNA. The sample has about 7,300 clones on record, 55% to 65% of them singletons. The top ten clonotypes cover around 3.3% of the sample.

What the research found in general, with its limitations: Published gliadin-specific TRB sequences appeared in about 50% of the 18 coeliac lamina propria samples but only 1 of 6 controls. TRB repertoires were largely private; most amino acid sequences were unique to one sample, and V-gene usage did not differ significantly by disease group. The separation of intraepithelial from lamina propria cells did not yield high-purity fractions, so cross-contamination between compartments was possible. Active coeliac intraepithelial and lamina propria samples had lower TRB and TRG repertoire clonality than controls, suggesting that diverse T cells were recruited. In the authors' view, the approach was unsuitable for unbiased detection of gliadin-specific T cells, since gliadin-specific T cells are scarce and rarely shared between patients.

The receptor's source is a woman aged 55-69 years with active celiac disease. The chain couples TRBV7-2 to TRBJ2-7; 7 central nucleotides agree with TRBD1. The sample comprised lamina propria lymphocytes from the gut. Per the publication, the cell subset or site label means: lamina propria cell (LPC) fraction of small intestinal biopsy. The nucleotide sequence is TGTGCCAGCAGCGCGAGACAGGGCTGGGGCTACGAGCAGTACTTC. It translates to CASSARQGWGYEQYF.